This is a list of T cell receptor beta chains from one sample in a study of T cell repertoires in cytomegalovirus infection. No antigen has been assigned to these receptors. TCRdb analysed the reads with MiXCR anew, one entry per CDR3 protein. The sample includes fewer than 150,000 distinct CDR3 sequences, roughly 30% of them seen just once. The specimen was CD8+ T cells from cultured PBMCs, collected from culture after CMV antigen stimulation. The source is a human donor in good health (CMV status not recorded). Some clones in this sample may be carry-over from other donors' samples. Both conserved end residues are part of each CDR3. The D gene is left open where the match is weak. Only some rows state a clone size, as once, few, many or a class for expanded clones.

D	size	J	V	DNA	CDR3
TRBD2	-	TRBJ2-3	TRBV6-8	TGTGCCAGCAGCGACCCTATACTAGCGGGGAGCACAGATACGCAGTATTTT	CASSDPILAGSTDTQYF
-	many	TRBJ2-5	TRBV7-6	TGTGCCAGCAGCCAAGATGGGGGACAAGAGACCCAGTACTTC	CASSQDGGQETQYF
-	-	TRBJ2-7	TRBV23-1	TGCGCCAGCCTCCGGGCGGCCCACGAGCAGTACTTC	CASLRAAHEQYF
-	many	TRBJ1-2	TRBV29-1	TGCAGCGTTGTAACAGGCCCCAGGGGCTACACCTTC	CSVVTGPRGYTF
TRBD1	-	TRBJ2-5	TRBV5-5	TGTGCCAGCAGCTTGGCGGCAGGGGGCGAAGGGACCCAGTACTTC	CASSLAAGGEGTQYF
-	-	TRBJ2-1	TRBV3-2	TGTGCCAGCAGCCAAGGAGTGACGATCCTGAACAATGAGCAGTTCTTC	CASSQGVTILNNEQFF
TRBD1	many	TRBJ2-7	TRBV4-1	TGCGCCAGCAGCCTAACCCCCGGGACAGGGGACTACGAGCAGTACTTC	CASSLTPGTGDYEQYF
TRBD2	-	TRBJ2-3	TRBV28	TGTGCCAGCAGTTTAGGGTCGGGGGGGGCCGCAGATACGCAGTATTTT	CASSLGSGGAADTQYF
-	-	TRBJ2-1	TRBV7-7	TGTGCTAGCAGCCGAGGACAGAGCTCCTACAATGAGCAGTTCTTC	CASSRGQSSYNEQFF
-	-	TRBJ1-2	TRBV25-1	TGTGCCAGCAGTGAAAGTCGGCTCTATGGCTACACCTTC	CASSESRLYGYTF
-	-	TRBJ1-2	TRBV20-1	TGCAGTGCCCCTCCCGGGGCGTTCTATGGCTACACCTTC	CSAPPGAFYGYTF
-	-	TRBJ2-3	TRBV6-2/TRBV6-3	TGTGCCAGCAGGACCAGACAGGCAGGGTGGCCAGATACGCAGTATTTT	CASRTRQAGWPDTQYF
TRBD2	many	TRBJ2-1	TRBV7-6	TGTGCCAGCAGCTTAGCGCGGCCGGGGGGGCCCTTGGATGAGCAGTTCTTC	CASSLARPGGPLDEQFF
TRBD2	-	TRBJ2-5	TRBV12-3/TRBV12-4	TGTGCCAGCAGCCCCGGGGGGGAGACCCAGTACTTC	CASSPGGETQYF
-	-	TRBJ2-3	TRBV6-5	TGTGCCAGCAGTTACTCGGGAACTAGTTTACCTAGCACAGATACGCAGTATTTT	CASSYSGTSLPSTDTQYF
TRBD1	many	TRBJ1-1	TRBV7-2	TGTGCCAGCAGCTCTAGGGACAGCCCTTGGGCTGAAGCTTTCTTT	CASSSRDSPWAEAFF
TRBD2	-	TRBJ2-7	TRBV5-1	TGCGCCAGCAGCAGCGGACTAGCGGGGGGCGAGCAGTACTTC	CASSSGLAGGEQYF
TRBD1	-	TRBJ1-4	TRBV28	TGTGCCAGCAGTCCTCCTGGGGGGACAGGAGCAACTAATGAAAAACTGTTTTTT	CASSPPGGTGATNEKLFF
TRBD2	-	TRBJ2-3	TRBV6-6	TGTGCCAGCAGTTACGGGGGGGACCTCACAGATACGCAGTATTTT	CASSYGGDLTDTQYF
-	-	TRBJ2-1	TRBV29-1	TGCAGCGTTTCAGGGGGGATCATGATAGACAATGAGCAGTTCTTC	CSVSGGIMIDNEQFF
-	-	TRBJ1-1	TRBV6-1	TGTGCCAGCAGGGGGGGGACGACGGAAGCTTTCTTT	CASRGGTTEAFF
-	-	TRBJ1-2	TRBV6-5	TGTGCCAGCAGGGGCTTAGGGCTAGGCTATGGCTACACCTTC	CASRGLGLGYGYTF
-	-	TRBJ1-5	TRBV4-1	TGCGCCAGCAGCCCGCGGGACACACCCAGCAATCAGCCCCAGCATTTT	CASSPRDTPSNQPQHF
-	-	TRBJ2-3	TRBV6-5	TGTGCCAGCAGTTACTCACTGGGGAGCACAGATACGCAGTATTTT	CASSYSLGSTDTQYF
TRBD1	few	TRBJ2-2	TRBV11-3	TGTGCCAGCAGCTCCCGGGACAGGGGAGACACCGGGGAGCTGTTTTTT	CASSSRDRGDTGELFF
-	few	TRBJ1-2	TRBV7-9	TGTGCCAGCAGCTTACCCCGAGTCAACGGCTACACCTTC	CASSLPRVNGYTF
-	-	TRBJ2-5	TRBV7-2	TGTGCCAGCTCCACCCTGGGTGCTAAAGAGACCCAGTACTTC	CASSTLGAKETQYF
-	many	TRBJ2-3	TRBV7-2	TGTGCCAGCAGCCTTCTTGGGGCCTCCGCTGGCACAGATACGCAGTATTTT	CASSLLGASAGTDTQYF
-	-	TRBJ1-2	TRBV4-1	TGCGCCAGCAGCCAAGTGCCCTACAGCGGCTACACCTTC	CASSQVPYSGYTF
-	-	TRBJ1-1	TRBV7-9	TGTGCCAGCAGCTTAAACCTCATGAACACTGAAGCTTTCTTT	CASSLNLMNTEAFF
TRBD1	few	TRBJ1-5	TRBV7-6	TGTGCCAGCAGCTTAGAACAGGGGGCCTTTGATCAGCCCCAGCATTTT	CASSLEQGAFDQPQHF
TRBD1	many	TRBJ2-7	TRBV13	TGTGCCAGCAGCCCTCCATTGGGGACAGGCTCCTACGAGCAGTACTTC	CASSPPLGTGSYEQYF
-	-	TRBJ1-3	TRBV3-1	TGTGCCAGCAGCCGAGATACGGGAAACACCATATATTTT	CASSRDTGNTIYF
-	few	TRBJ2-1	TRBV7-9	TGTGCCAGCGGATTTAGCGGAGTAGCGGCCTACAATGAGCAGTTCTTC	CASGFSGVAAYNEQFF
TRBD1	few	TRBJ1-6	TRBV7-9	TGTGCCAGCAGCTCGGGGTCGACAGGGAATAATTCACCCCTCCACTTT	CASSSGSTGNNSPLHF
-	few	TRBJ2-1	TRBV7-9	TGTGCCAGCAGCTTAGCGTACAGCGGGAATGAGCAGTTCTTC	CASSLAYSGNEQFF
-	few	TRBJ2-7	TRBV4-2	TGTGCCAGCAGCCAAGAGGGGGGGGGCCGCGAGCAGTACTTC	CASSQEGGGREQYF
-	-	TRBJ1-4	TRBV12-3/TRBV12-4	TGTGCCAGCAGTCCATTGCTTTCAACTAATGAAAAACTGTTTTTT	CASSPLLSTNEKLFF
-	few	TRBJ1-5	TRBV20-1	TGCAGTGTCGTTGATGGGGAACAGGGCAGTCAGCCCCAGCATTTT	CSVVDGEQGSQPQHF
-	-	TRBJ1-2	TRBV6-1	TGTGCCAGCAGTCCACGCCGGGAGGCCGCCCGGGGAGGCTACACCTTC	CASSPRREAARGGYTF
TRBD1	-	TRBJ2-7	TRBV7-4	TGTGCCAGCAGCCGTTCGACAGGGTATAGCGAGCAGTACTTC	CASSRSTGYSEQYF
-	few	TRBJ2-1	TRBV11-2	TGTGCCAGCAGCTTAGGCCCAGCGAGGAATGAGCAGTTCTTC	CASSLGPARNEQFF
-	-	TRBJ1-2	TRBV5-1	TGCGCCAGCAGCTTGTGGGACGGAGATCCTTATGGCTACACCTTC	CASSLWDGDPYGYTF
-	few	TRBJ1-4	TRBV19	TGTGCCAGCTATAATTTTGGGTCGGCTAATGAAAAACTGTTTTTT	CASYNFGSANEKLFF
-	few	TRBJ2-2	TRBV12-3/TRBV12-4	TGTGCCAGCAGATCTCCGGCGGGGGAGCTGTTTTTT	CASRSPAGELFF
TRBD1	-	TRBJ2-7	TRBV7-9	TGTGCCAGCAGCTTAACAGGGGCCTACGAGCAGTACTTC	CASSLTGAYEQYF
TRBD1	-	TRBJ2-5	TRBV9	TGTGCCAGCAGCCCAAGGACAGGGGGAAACCAAGAGACCCAGTACTTC	CASSPRTGGNQETQYF
TRBD1	few	TRBJ2-4	TRBV6-6	TGTGCCAGCAGTTACTCGAGGCAGGGGGCTCGGGAAAACATTCAGTACTTC	CASSYSRQGARENIQYF